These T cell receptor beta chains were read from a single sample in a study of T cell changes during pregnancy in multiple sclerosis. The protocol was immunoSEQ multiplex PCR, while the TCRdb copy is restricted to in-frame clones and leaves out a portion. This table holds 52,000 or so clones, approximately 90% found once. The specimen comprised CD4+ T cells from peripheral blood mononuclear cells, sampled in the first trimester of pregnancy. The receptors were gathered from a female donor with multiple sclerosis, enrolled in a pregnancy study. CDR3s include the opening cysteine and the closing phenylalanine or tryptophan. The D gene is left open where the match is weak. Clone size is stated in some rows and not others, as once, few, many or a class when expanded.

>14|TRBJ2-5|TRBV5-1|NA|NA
CASSSWVASETQYF
TGCGCCAGCAGCTCCTGGGTAGCCTCGGAGACCCAGTACTTC
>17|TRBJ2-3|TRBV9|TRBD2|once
CASSVGASGGATDTQYF
TGTGCCAGCAGCGTAGGAGCTAGCGGGGGGGCTACAGATACGCAGTATTTT
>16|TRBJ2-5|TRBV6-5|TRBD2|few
CASSYATSGGQETQYF
TGTGCCAGCAGTTATGCGACTAGCGGGGGGCAAGAGACCCAGTACTTC
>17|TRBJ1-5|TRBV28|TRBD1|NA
CASRQGTALYSNQPQHF
TGTGCCAGCAGACAGGGGACCGCCCTTTATAGCAATCAGCCCCAGCATTTT
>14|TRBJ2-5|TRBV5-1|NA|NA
CASSLARGQETQYF
TGCGCCAGCAGCTTGGCACGGGGGCAAGAGACCCAGTACTTC
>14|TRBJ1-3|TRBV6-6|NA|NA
CAISSPPHGNTIYF
TGTGCCATTTCCTCCCCCCCACACGGAAACACCATATATTTT
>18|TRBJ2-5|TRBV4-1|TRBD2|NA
CASSQSPGLAGGPKTQYF
TGCGCCAGCAGCCAATCCCCGGGACTAGCGGGGGGGCCTAAGACCCAGTACTTC
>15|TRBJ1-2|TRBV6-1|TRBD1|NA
CASSEAGQGIGGYTF
TGTGCCAGCAGTGAAGCGGGACAGGGGATCGGTGGCTACACCTTC
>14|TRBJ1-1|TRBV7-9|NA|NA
CASSDPGRGTEAFF
TGTGCCAGCAGCGACCCTGGGCGGGGAACTGAAGCTTTCTTT
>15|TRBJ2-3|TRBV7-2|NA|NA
CASSLDRRNTDTQYF
TGTGCCAGCAGCTTAGACAGAAGGAACACAGATACGCAGTATTTT
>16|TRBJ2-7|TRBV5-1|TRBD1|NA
CASSADRASLAYEQYF
TGCGCCAGCAGCGCTGACAGGGCCTCTTTGGCCTACGAGCAGTACTTC
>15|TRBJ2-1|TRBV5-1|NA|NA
CASSLEGGAYNEQFF
TGCGCCAGCAGCTTGGAGGGCGGGGCCTACAATGAGCAGTTCTTC
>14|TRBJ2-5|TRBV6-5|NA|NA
CASSPGHLQETQYF
TGTGCCAGCTCCCCTGGACATCTACAAGAGACCCAGTACTTC
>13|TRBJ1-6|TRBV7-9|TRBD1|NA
CASSLGQGDTLHF
TGTGCCAGCAGTCTCGGACAGGGGGACACCCTCCACTTT
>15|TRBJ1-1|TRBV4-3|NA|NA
CASSQDWAWVGEAFF
TGCGCCAGCAGCCAAGATTGGGCTTGGGTTGGTGAAGCTTTCTTT
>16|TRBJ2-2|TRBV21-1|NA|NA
CASSTGQGGNTGELFF
TGTGCCAGCAGCACAGGACAGGGAGGGAACACCGGGGAGCTGTTTTTT
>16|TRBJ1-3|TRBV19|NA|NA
CASSPNGISSGNTIYF
TGTGCCAGTAGTCCCAACGGTATTTCCTCTGGAAACACCATATATTTT
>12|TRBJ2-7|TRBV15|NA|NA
CATSMTGNEQYF
TGTGCCACCAGCATGACTGGAAACGAGCAGTACTTC
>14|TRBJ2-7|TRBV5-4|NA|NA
CASSFDWNSYEQYF
TGTGCCAGCAGCTTTGACTGGAACTCCTACGAGCAGTACTTC
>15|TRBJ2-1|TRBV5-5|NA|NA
CASIPSGQNYNEQFF
TGTGCCAGCATCCCAAGCGGACAGAACTACAATGAGCAGTTCTTC
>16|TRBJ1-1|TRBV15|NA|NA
CATSRDQGGARTEAFF
TGTGCCACCAGCAGAGATCAGGGAGGGGCTCGTACTGAAGCTTTCTTT
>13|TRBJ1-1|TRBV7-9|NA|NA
CASSLSQGTEAFF
TGTGCCAGCAGCTTAAGCCAGGGCACTGAAGCTTTCTTT
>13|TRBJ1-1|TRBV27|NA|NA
CASSFIGRPEAFF
TGTGCCAGCAGTTTTATAGGGAGGCCTGAAGCTTTCTTT
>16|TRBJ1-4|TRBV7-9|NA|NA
CASSLGDIPPNEKLFF
TGTGCCAGCAGCTTAGGGGACATACCTCCAAATGAAAAACTGTTTTTT
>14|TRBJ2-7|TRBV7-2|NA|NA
CASSPGVRSYEQYF
TGTGCCAGCAGCCCCGGGGTGAGGTCCTACGAGCAGTACTTC
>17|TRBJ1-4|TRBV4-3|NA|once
CASSHYRVAVTNEKLFF
TGCGCCAGCAGCCACTACAGGGTGGCAGTAACTAATGAAAAACTGTTTTTT
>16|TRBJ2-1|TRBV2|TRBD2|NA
CASDPGGASGYNEQFF
TGTGCCAGCGACCCCGGGGGGGCTAGCGGCTACAATGAGCAGTTCTTC
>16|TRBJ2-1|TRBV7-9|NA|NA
CASSLGSSGRYNEQFF
TGTGCCAGCAGCTTAGGATCCAGCGGTCGTTATAATGAGCAGTTCTTC
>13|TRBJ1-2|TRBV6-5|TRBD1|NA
CASSPDRGSGYTF
TGTGCCAGCAGTCCAGACAGGGGATCTGGCTACACCTTC
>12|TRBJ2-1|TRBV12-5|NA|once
CASGQTNHEQFF
TGTGCTAGTGGGCAGACAAACCATGAGCAGTTCTTC
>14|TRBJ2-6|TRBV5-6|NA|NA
CASSIVQGGVVLTF
TGTGCCAGCAGCATCGTCCAGGGCGGTGTCGTCCTGACTTTC
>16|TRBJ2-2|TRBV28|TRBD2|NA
CASSLRLAGDTGELFF
TGTGCCAGCAGCCTAAGACTAGCGGGAGACACCGGGGAGCTGTTTTTT
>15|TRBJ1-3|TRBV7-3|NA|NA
CASSRGGGNGNTIYF
TGTGCCAGCAGCCGAGGGGGGGGTAATGGAAACACCATATATTTT
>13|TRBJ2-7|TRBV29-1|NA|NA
CSVGGQYSYEQYF
TGCAGCGTCGGGGGACAGTACTCCTACGAGCAGTACTTC
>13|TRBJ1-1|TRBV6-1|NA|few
CASSERRGTEAFF
TGTGCCAGCAGTGAACGTCGTGGGACAGAAGCTTTCTTT
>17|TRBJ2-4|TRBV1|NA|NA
CTSSHGARKLAKNIQYF
TGCACCAGCAGCCATGGTGCGAGGAAGCTAGCCAAAAACATTCAGTACTTC
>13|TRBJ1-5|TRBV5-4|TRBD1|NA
CATGTGGRQPQHF
TGTGCCACCGGGACAGGGGGCCGGCAGCCCCAGCATTTT
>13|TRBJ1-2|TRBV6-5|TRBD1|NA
CASSYGQVTGYTF
TGTGCCAGCAGTTACGGACAGGTTACGGGCTACACCTTC
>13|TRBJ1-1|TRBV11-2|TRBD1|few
CASSSGQGGEAFF
TGTGCCAGCAGCTCGGGACAGGGTGGTGAAGCTTTCTTT
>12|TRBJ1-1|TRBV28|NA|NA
CASRDSFTEAFF
TGTGCCAGCAGAGACAGCTTCACTGAAGCTTTCTTT
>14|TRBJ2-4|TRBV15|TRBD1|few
CATSSGQGRGIQYF
TGTGCCACCAGCAGTGGACAGGGAAGGGGCATTCAGTACTTC
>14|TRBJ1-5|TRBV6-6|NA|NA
CASSPRRDNQPQHF
TGTGCCAGCAGTCCCCGCAGGGACAATCAGCCCCAGCATTTT
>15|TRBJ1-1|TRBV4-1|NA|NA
CASSAVGGSGAEAFF
TGCGCCAGCAGCGCGGTGGGGGGTAGTGGAGCTGAAGCTTTCTTT
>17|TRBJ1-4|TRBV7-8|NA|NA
CASSPIHPGSGNEKLFF
TGTGCCAGCAGCCCGATCCATCCGGGGAGCGGGAATGAAAAACTGTTTTTT
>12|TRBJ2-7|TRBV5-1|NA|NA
CASRGQLYEQYF
TGCGCCAGCAGAGGACAGTTGTACGAGCAGTACTTC
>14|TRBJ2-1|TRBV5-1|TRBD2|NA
CASSLSGRGLEQFF
TGCGCCAGCAGCTTGTCCGGGAGGGGATTGGAGCAGTTCTTC
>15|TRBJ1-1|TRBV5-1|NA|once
CASSLGGNMNTEAFF
TGCGCCAGCAGCTTGGGGGGCAACATGAACACTGAAGCTTTCTTT
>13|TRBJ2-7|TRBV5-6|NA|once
CASSLAGTYEQYF
TGTGCCAGCAGCTTGGCCGGGACCTACGAGCAGTACTTC
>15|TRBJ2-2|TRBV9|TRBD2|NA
CASSVGTSVPGELFF
TGTGCCAGCAGCGTAGGGACTAGCGTCCCCGGGGAGCTGTTTTTT
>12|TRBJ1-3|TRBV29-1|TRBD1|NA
CSVGTAGNTIYF
TGCAGCGTCGGGACAGCTGGAAACACCATATATTTT